Listed here are 20 T cell receptor beta chains from one sample, sequenced in a study of blood T cell repertoires in COVID-19. TCRdb's table, derived via immunoSEQ multiplex PCR, lists solely in-frame clones and lacks some. Among about 200,000 clones, over 80% were seen once, and the ten largest hold approximately 5%. Sequenced sample: peripheral blood. These receptors were collected from a human donor in a cohort sampled during active COVID-19.

V and J are TRBV18 and TRBJ1-1, with TRBD1 as a possible D gene (6 bases). Trimming pared 5 bases from V and 4 bases from J, leaving 11 bases between. CDR1 is KGHSH, CDR2 LQKENI, per germline. The CDR3 is 13 amino acids. The CDR3 reads CASSTDRSTEAFF. The CDR3 bases are TGTGCCAGCTCAACCGACAGGAGCACTGAAGCTTTCTTT.

The CDR3 nucleotides read TGTGCCAGCAGCCCGGGACTCGGACGAGATGAGCAGTTCTTC. It specifies CASSPGLGRDEQFF. The rearrangement uses TRBV11-3 and TRBJ2-1, with a tentative D call TRBD2 (6 bases). Looked up from germline, CDR1 is SGHNT and CDR2 is YENEEA. Trimming cost V 5 bases and J 8 bases, with 16 bases left between them. CDR3 size: 14 residues.

The CDR3 reads CASNGQGYEQYF. The CDR3 DNA reads as TGTGCCAGCAATGGGCAGGGGTACGAGCAGTACTTC. J is TRBJ2-7 and V is TRBV6-6; a possible D gene is TRBD1 (6 bases). In germline, CDR1 is MNHNY, CDR2 SVGAGI (reference sequence). Trimming removed 7 bases from V and 4 bases from J, with 11 bases in between. CDR3 length equals 12 residues.

This chain links TRBV2 with TRBJ2-1; no clear D gene. The CDR3 contains 15 residues. Germline CDR1 and CDR2: SNHLY and FYNNEI. V shed 3 bases and J shed 9 bases, with 18 bases lying between them. The CDR3 loop is CASSELVGIGSEQFF. DNA of the CDR3: TGTGCCAGCAGTGAGCTAGTAGGAATTGGTAGTGAGCAGTTCTTC. The whole variable domain, remainder taken from reference TRBV2 and TRBJ2-1, is EPEVTQTPSHQVTQMGQEVILRCVPISNHLYFYWYRQILGQKVEFLVSFYNNEISEKSEIFDDQFSVERPDGSNFTLKIRSTKLEDSAMYFCASSELVGIGSEQFFGPGTRLTVL.

The chain carries TRBV6-6 and TRBJ1-2; D is undetermined. The CDR3 has 14 residues. V was clipped by 10 bases and J by 4 bases, with 19 bases between them. Germline V gene lookup returns CDR1 MNHNY and CDR2 SVGAGI (reference sequence). Here the CDR3 DNA reads TGTGCCACCCAGACGGGGTCTCTGGGCTATGGCTACACCTTC. This encodes CATQTGSLGYGYTF.

The chain has TRBV18 and TRBJ1-1; tentative D call: TRBD1 (6 bases). This CDR3 has 13 residues. Trimming took 5 bases from V and 1 from J, leaving 8 bases between them. Germline V CDR1 and CDR2: KGHSH, LQKENI. DNA of the CDR3: TGTGCCAGCTCAGAGACAGGGAACACTGAAGCTTTCTTT. This gives the protein CASSETGNTEAFF.

The chain employs TRBV29-1 and TRBJ1-4; D might be TRBD1 (6 bases). The V end lost 7 bases, the J end lost 6 bases, and 15 bases lay between the germline ends. Germline V lookup: CDR1 SQVTM, CDR2 ANQGSEA. The CDR3 consists of 13 residues. This CDR3 reads CSGKQGLDEKLFF. As DNA, the CDR3 is TGCAGCGGTAAACAGGGTCTGGATGAAAAACTGTTTTTT.

The sample holds a few counts of this clone. V usage is TRBV15 and J usage is TRBJ1-1; D is uncertain. The V gene's germline CDR1 is LNHNV and CDR2 YYDKDF (reference sequence). V was pared by 1 base and J by 4 bases, with 10 bases between. This CDR3 comprises 14 residues. The CDR3 here is CATSRVHMFTEAFF. In DNA, the CDR3 is TGTGCCACCAGCAGAGTTCACATGTTCACTGAAGCTTTCTTT.

This clone was detected once. The chain links TRBV25-1 to TRBJ2-7, with D perhaps TRBD1 (6 bases). Germline loops: CDR1 MGHDK, CDR2 SYGVNS. This CDR3 is 14 amino acids long. The V gene lost 4 bases and the J gene lost 5 bases, with 15 bases spanning the gap. This CDR3 reads CASSGIRGSDEQYF. The CDR3 bases are TGTGCCAGCAGTGGTATCAGGGGATCAGACGAGCAGTACTTC.

The chain uses TRBV24-1 and TRBJ1-3; a weak D match, TRBD1 (5 bases). V was shortened by 2 bases and J by 2 bases, with 9 bases between the two germline ends. Germline CDR1 reads KGHDR; CDR2 reads SFDVKD. This CDR3 has 15 amino acids. CDR3 in amino acids: CATSDSTATGNTIYF. The CDR3 DNA is TGTGCCACCAGTGATTCGACAGCAACTGGAAACACCATATATTTT.

This rearrangement joins TRBV30 to TRBJ1-2; no firm D call. Germline V CDR1 and CDR2: GTSNPN, SVGIG (reference sequence). V dropped 2 bases and J dropped 4 bases, with 11 bases sitting between them. The CDR3 sequence is 13 residues long. The CDR3 reads CAWSSTLGYGYTF. The CDR3, as DNA: TGTGCCTGGAGTTCGACTTTAGGCTATGGCTACACCTTC.

The gene calls are TRBV28 and TRBJ2-7; TRBD2 agrees at 12 bases. V was pared by 3 bases and J by 1 base, with 1 base of the junction left unmatched. CDR1 and CDR2 from the germline V gene are MDHEN and SYDVKM. This CDR3 contains 15 residues. CDR3 protein: CASSLTSGGSYEQYF. CDR3 DNA: TGTGCCAGCAGTTTGACTAGCGGGGGTTCCTACGAGCAGTACTTC.

The CDR3 DNA reads TGCAGTGCTAGTTCTTCTAGCGGGAGGGGAACAAGCACAGATACGCAGTATTTT. Encoded protein: CSASSSSGRGTSTDTQYF. V usage is TRBV20-1 and J usage is TRBJ2-3, with 12 bases identical to TRBD2. The CDR3 length is 18 residues. CDR1 DFQATT and CDR2 SNEGSKA come from the germline V gene (reference sequence). Trimming took 3 bases from V and 0 from J; bases not matched to a gene: 10.

V is TRBV24-1 and J is TRBJ2-3; D unresolved. This CDR3 has 15 residues. Germline V gene sequence: CDR1 KGHDR, CDR2 SFDVKD. The V end lost 3 bases, the J end lost 1 base, and 10 bases lay between the germline ends. CDR3 DNA sequence: TGTGCCACCAGTGATCCCCGGAGACGCACAGATACGCAGTATTTT. Translated: CATSDPRRRTDTQYF.

The gene calls are TRBV10-3 and TRBJ2-7; D gene ambiguous. V lost 0 bases to trimming and J lost 7 bases, with 10 bases between them. Germline values: CDR1 ENHRY, CDR2 SYGVKD. The CDR3 consists of 13 residues. The CDR3 is CAISESRSREQYF. CDR3 DNA: TGTGCCATCAGTGAGTCGCGTTCGCGGGAGCAGTACTTC.

This sequence joins TRBV21-1 and TRBJ1-1; the DNA was not compared with TRBD1, the D call given in the table. TRBV21-1 is listed as a pseudogene. The CDR3 has 17 residues. This CDR3 reads CASSKRTGGQTDTEAFF. CDR3 DNA: TGTGCCAGCAGCAAACGGACAGGGGGCCAAACAGACACTGAAGCTTTCTTT.

The chain uses TRBV18 and TRBJ2-7, with TRBD1 identical over 9 bases. V trimming: 4 bases; J trimming: 5 bases; junction bases outside the gene matches: 6. Germline V gene sequence: CDR1 KGHSH, CDR2 LQKENI. CDR3 length: 14 amino acids. CDR3 sequence: CASSLAWTGDEQYF. CDR3 DNA: TGTGCCAGCTCACTCGCTTGGACAGGGGACGAGCAGTACTTC.

The V gene is TRBV7-9, the J gene TRBJ1-4; D is perhaps TRBD1 (5 bases). The ends were cut back, 3 bases at V and 5 bases at J, with 16 bases in the middle. The CDR3 is made up of 16 amino acids. From germline, CDR1 is SEHNR and CDR2 FQNEAQ (reference sequence). The CDR3 is CASSFLTGDYNEKLFF. DNA of the CDR3: TGTGCCAGCAGCTTCCTCACGGGGGACTACAATGAAAAACTGTTTTTT. Together with reference TRBV7-9 and TRBJ1-4, the CDR3 gives the full variable domain: DTGVSQNPRHKITKRGQNVTFRCDPISEHNRLYWYRQTLGQGPEFLTYFQNEAQLEKSRLLSDRFSAERPKGSFSTLEIQRTEQGDSAMYLCASSFLTGDYNEKLFFGSGTQLSVL.

This clone was observed a few times. The chain links TRBV24-1 to TRBJ1-1; D is unclear. This CDR3 contains 13 residues. Germline values: CDR1 KGHDR, CDR2 SFDVKD. V was cut by 3 bases and J by 7 bases, with 11 bases left in between. The CDR3 DNA follows: TGTGCCACCAGTGATCAGGAATTGGGTGAAGCTTTCTTT. Amino acids: CATSDQELGEAFF.

A single count supports this clone. V gene TRBV28 combines with J gene TRBJ1-5; no firm D call. CDR1 MDHEN and CDR2 SYDVKM come from the germline V gene. The CDR3 is 12 amino acids. Deletions cut 7 bases from V and 0 bases from J, with 4 bases between. The CDR3 is CASTLSNQPQHF. The CDR3 region has the DNA TGTGCCAGCACACTTAGCAATCAGCCCCAGCATTTT.